The T cell receptor beta chain described here comes from a study of cytomegalovirus exposure and HLA in healthy donors. Study details: The early release's HLA-typed donors yielded tens of millions of unique TCRs.

Whole-study findings and limits: Common viral pathogens seemed, in a later analysis, to connect with several of the most significant clusters. Exclusion applied to some V segments, including TRBV6-2 and TRBV6-3, as they were indistinguishable. Later analysis placed DRB1 highest and HLA-C lowest in TCR association rates, which differed by HLA locus.

From germline, CDR1 is MGHDK and CDR2 SYGVNS. Unmatched junction bases numbered 6, after V lost 1 base and J lost 0 bases. CDR3 length: 18 residues. The primer mix had 60 Vbeta and 13 Jbeta primers. The assay was immunoSEQ multiplex PCR, and TCRdb's table has in-frame clones only and misses some. The sample has fewer than 200,000 clones, roughly 80% seen once; the top ten hold approximately 0.8%. On this clone itself: Its antigen is unknown.

The sequenced sample was PBMCs. This TCR came from a young woman in good health and CMV-seronegative. V is TRBV25-1 and J is TRBJ2-6, with 7 positions matching TRBD2. The CDR3 loop reads CASSESGGSPSGANVLTF. DNA of the CDR3: TGTGCCAGCAGTGAATCGGGCGGGAGTCCCTCTGGGGCCAACGTCCTGACTTTC.